One sample yielded the 15 T cell receptor beta chains listed below, sequenced in a study of control samples from healthy donors and cancer patients. Sequencing used immunoSEQ multiplex PCR; TCRdb keeps in-frame clones, though not all of them. In the table there are around 100,000 clones, 80% to 95% of which are singletons. The sequenced sample was blood. The receptors derive from a human donor in good health. The donor label of this sample is uncertain.

The chain joins TRBV19 to TRBJ1-5, with 8 bases aligning to TRBD1. The CDR3 consists of 15 residues. From germline, CDR1 is LNHDA and CDR2 SQIVND (reference sequence). Trimming took 5 bases from V and 0 from J; bases not matched to a gene: 3. The DNA of the CDR3 is TGTGCCAGTAGTCAGGGGGCGCTTAGCAATCAGCCCCAGCATTTT. As protein: CASSQGALSNQPQHF.

This clone has a single count. This chain joins TRBV23-1 and TRBJ1-1; D is ambiguous. TRBV23-1 is sorted into the ORF group, with uncertain function. The CDR3 length is 13 residues. V was shortened by 3 bases and J by 7 bases, with 12 bases between the two germline ends. The CDR3 DNA reads TGCGCCAGCAGTCACCGGACCAGTATTGAAGCTTTCTTT. The encoded protein is CASSHRTSIEAFF.

The chain combines TRBV19 with TRBJ2-7; TRBD1 might be the D (5 bases). Per germline, CDR1 LNHDA and CDR2 SQIVND (reference sequence). The CDR3 sequence is 14 residues long. V was pared by 6 bases and J by 0 bases, with 12 bases between. Written as DNA, the CDR3 is TGTGCCAGTAGCGCGGACACGAACTCCTACGAGCAGTACTTC. Its protein is CASSADTNSYEQYF.

The CDR3 reads CASSDGGVGGDTQYF. The DNA of the CDR3 is TGTGCCAGCAGTGACGGGGGGGTCGGTGGAGATACGCAGTATTTT. The V and J genes are TRBV6-4 and TRBJ2-3; 7 bases map to TRBD2. The CDR3 loop spans 15 amino acids. Looked up from germline, CDR1 is MRHNA and CDR2 is SNTAGT. J was trimmed by 5 bases and V by 2 bases; bases with no gene match: 7.

This clone occurred once. This chain joins TRBV5-1 and TRBJ1-3; D perhaps matches TRBD1 (5 bases). The germline V gene encodes CDR1 SGHRS and CDR2 YFSETQ. Trimming stripped 4 bases from V and 16 bases from J, with 15 bases between. This CDR3 is 11 amino acids long. This CDR3 reads CASSMGRNLYF. For the CDR3, the DNA is TGCGCCAGCAGCATGGGACGGAACCTTTATTTT.

This chain links TRBV27 with TRBJ1-5; 9 nucleotides align to TRBD1. The V segment lost 8 bases and the J segment 1 base; nucleotides outside the gene matches: 6. The germline gives CDR1 MNHEY, CDR2 SMNVEV (reference sequence). This CDR3 is built from 15 residues. CDR3 DNA sequence: TGTGCCAGCCGGGACAGGGTTTGGAGCAATCAGCCCCAGCATTTT. Amino acid sequence: CASRDRVWSNQPQHF.

The CDR3 reads CASSQDDPGQGLSSPLHF. Here the CDR3 DNA reads TGTGCCAGCAGCCAAGACGACCCGGGGCAGGGGCTTAGTTCACCCCTCCACTTT. J is TRBJ1-6 and V is TRBV4-2, with D maybe TRBD1 (6 bases). Germline lookup yields CDR1 LGHNA and CDR2 YNFKEQ. Trimming cost V 0 bases and J 9 bases, with 21 bases left between them. The length of the CDR3 is 18 residues.

The chain is built from TRBV24-1 and TRBJ1-3; D gene uncertain. The V gene's germline CDR1 is KGHDR and CDR2 SFDVKD. Trimming removed 3 bases from V and 4 bases from J, with 12 bases in between. CDR3 length: 15 amino acids. CDR3 coding DNA: TGTGCCACCAGTGATCCCATGGTCCCGGGAAACACCATATATTTT. It encodes CATSDPMVPGNTIYF.

The V call is TRBV3-1 (or the pseudogene TRBV3-2), the J call TRBJ1-2, with 9 bases fitting TRBD1. This CDR3 is 16 amino acids long. V lost 2 bases, J lost 4 bases, and 8 bases stayed unmatched. Germline V gene sequence: CDR1 LGHDT, CDR2 YNNKEL (reference sequence). This CDR3 reads CASSQSRDRATYGYTF. CDR3 bases: TGTGCCAGCAGCCAAAGCCGGGACAGGGCGACCTATGGCTACACCTTC.

The genes are TRBV12-3 or TRBV12-4 and TRBJ1-2; D unclear. The V gene lost 6 bases and the J gene lost 8 bases, with 13 bases spanning the gap. The CDR3 spans 12 residues. The CDR3 bases are TGTGCCAGCAGCGTGGCCTTTGGGGGCTACACCTTC. Translated: CASSVAFGGYTF.

Remarks on this clone: The same CDR3 also results from other DNA sequences found in this sample. V is TRBV5-6 and J is TRBJ1-1; 9 bases align to TRBD1. V lost 5 bases and J lost 3; bases outside the gene matches: 11. Looked up from germline, CDR1 is SGHDT and CDR2 is YYEEEE. The CDR3 sequence is 16 residues long. The CDR3 DNA reads TGTGCCAGCAGACGGGGACAGGGTCGGGGGGACACTGAAGCTTTCTTT. Encoded protein: CASRRGQGRGDTEAFF. Combining the CDR3 with reference TRBV5-6 and TRBJ1-1 gives the whole variable domain DAGVTQSPTHLIKTRGQQVTLRCSPKSGHDTVSWYQQALGQGPQFIFQYYEEEERQRGNFPDRFSGHQFPNYSSELNVNALLLGDSALYLCASRRGQGRGDTEAFFGQGTRLTVV.

The V and J genes are TRBV6-5 and TRBJ2-2; D not certain. Trimming removed 5 bases at V and 2 bases at J, with 6 bases between. CDR1 and CDR2 (germline): MNHEY, SVGAGI. The CDR3 covers 13 residues. Here the CDR3 DNA reads TGTGCCAGCAGTACCCATAACACCGGGGAGCTGTTTTTT. It is translated as CASSTHNTGELFF.

The V call is TRBV6-2 or TRBV6-3, the J call TRBJ1-1; D is unresolved. CDR1 MNHEY and CDR2 SVGEGT come from the germline V gene. Trimming cost V 2 bases and J 5 bases, with 6 bases left between them. This CDR3 region has 12 residues. The CDR3 loop reads CASSYTETEAFF. The CDR3 DNA sequence: TGTGCCAGCAGTTACACAGAAACTGAAGCTTTCTTT.

J is TRBJ2-1 and V is TRBV5-1, with 10 bases aligning to TRBD1. V lost 4 bases and J lost 8; bases outside the gene matches: 6. Germline CDR1 reads SGHRS; CDR2 reads YFSETQ. The CDR3 covers 14 residues. The DNA of the CDR3 is TGCGCCAGCAGCCCTAGGACAGGGGGTTATGAGCAGTTCTTC. It yields the protein CASSPRTGGYEQFF. Full variable domain (rest looked up from reference TRBV5-1 and TRBJ2-1): KAGVTQTPRYLIKTRGQQVTLSCSPISGHRSVSWYQQTPGQGLQFLFEYFSETQRNKGNFPGRFSGRQFSNSRSEMNVSTLELGDSALYLCASSPRTGGYEQFFGPGTRLTVL.

The V call is TRBV4-3, the J call TRBJ2-1, with 9 bases that match TRBD2. Trimming removed 0 bases from V and 2 bases from J; junction bases left unmatched: 8. The CDR3 runs to 18 residues. Germline V gene sequence: CDR1 LGHNA, CDR2 YSLEER. The CDR3 protein is CASSQDSPAGGTYNEQFF. The DNA of the CDR3 is TGCGCCAGCAGCCAAGATAGTCCGGCGGGGGGGACCTACAATGAGCAGTTCTTC.